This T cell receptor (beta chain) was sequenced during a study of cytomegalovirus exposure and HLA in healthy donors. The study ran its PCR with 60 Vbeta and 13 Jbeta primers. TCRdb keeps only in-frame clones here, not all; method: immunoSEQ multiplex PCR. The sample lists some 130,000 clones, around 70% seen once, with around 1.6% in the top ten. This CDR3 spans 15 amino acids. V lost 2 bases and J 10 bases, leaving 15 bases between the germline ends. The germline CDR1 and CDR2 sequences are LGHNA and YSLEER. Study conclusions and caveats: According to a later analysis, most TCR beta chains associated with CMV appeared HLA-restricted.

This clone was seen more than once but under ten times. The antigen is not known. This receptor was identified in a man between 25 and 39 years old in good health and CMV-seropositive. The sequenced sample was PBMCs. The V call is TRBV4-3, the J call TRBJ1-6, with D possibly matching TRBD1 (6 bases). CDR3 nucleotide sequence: TGCGCCAGCAGCCAATTGGAACGGGGGGGCTCACCCCTCCACTTT. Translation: CASSQLERGGSPLHF.